This T cell receptor beta chain came from a study of PD-L1 blockade in urothelial cancer. Overall study context: Blood was evaluated 3 weeks (second dose) and 6 weeks after therapy began.

The table came from immunoSEQ multiplex PCR; TCRdb's copy has only in-frame clones and leaves some out. This sample has under 100,000 clones, with roughly 80% found just once. This clone has a handful of counts. This CDR3 is built from 14 residues. Germline-derived CDR1 and CDR2 are SGHNT and YYREEE (reference sequence). Trimming pared 0 bases from V and 7 bases from J, leaving 11 bases between. V gene TRBV5-4 combines with J gene TRBJ2-1, with D perhaps matching TRBD2 (5 bases). The clonotype originates from a man aged 65-85 years with urothelial cancer. The sample was PBMCs, taken around atezolizumab (anti-PD-L1) treatment. CDR3 region: CASSLVEEKNEQFF. The CDR3, as DNA: TGTGCCAGCAGCTTGGTGGAGGAAAAGAATGAGCAGTTCTTC. Full variable domain (outside the CDR3, taken from reference TRBV5-4 and TRBJ2-1): ETGVTQSPTHLIKTRGQQVTLRCSSQSGHNTVSWYQQALGQGPQFIFQYYREEENGRGNFPPRFSGLQFPNYSSELNVNALELDDSALYLCASSLVEEKNEQFFGPGTRLTVL.